The rows below give T cell receptor beta chains drawn from one sample of a study of blood T cell repertoires in COVID-19. Some clones are missing from TCRdb's copy, which holds only in-frame ones; the method was immunoSEQ multiplex PCR. This sample has roughly 260,000 clones, with 82% found just once. The specimen was peripheral blood. The receptors here all came from a woman aged 18-29 years with acute or convalescent COVID-19. CDR3s include the opening cysteine and the closing phenylalanine or tryptophan. D genes are given only for firm matches. The listing skips clone size in some rows; elsewhere it reads once, few, many or a size class.

size	V	J	D	CDR3	DNA
NA	TRBV7-2	TRBJ1-5	NA	CASSEAGVRRNQPQHF	TGTGCCAGCAGCGAGGCAGGGGTGAGGCGCAATCAGCCCCAGCATTTT
NA	TRBV6-2/TRBV6-3	TRBJ1-2	TRBD1	CASSPHQTGVNYGYTF	TGTGCCAGCAGTCCGCACCAGACAGGGGTGAACTATGGCTACACCTTC
NA	TRBV28	TRBJ2-7	NA	CASSLGGHYEQYF	TGTGCCAGCAGTTTAGGGGGCCACTACGAGCAGTACTTC
NA	TRBV7-9	TRBJ2-7	NA	CASSLFGASSYEQYF	TGTGCCAGCAGCTTATTTGGGGCTAGCTCCTACGAGCAGTACTTC
NA	TRBV24-1	TRBJ2-3	TRBD2	CATSIGRLSDTQYF	TGTGCCACCAGTATCGGGAGGCTTTCAGATACGCAGTATTTT
NA	TRBV13	TRBJ1-2	NA	CASSLRTGGYTF	TGTGCCAGCAGCTTAAGGACGGGAGGCTACACCTTC
few	TRBV7-2	TRBJ2-7	TRBD2	CASSTERPAAGESSYEQYF	TGTGCCAGCAGCACGGAAAGGCCGGCGGCGGGAGAGAGCTCCTACGAGCAGTACTTC
once	TRBV24-1	TRBJ1-1	NA	CATSDGRAGRSEAFF	TGTGCCACCAGTGATGGTCGGGCGGGACGCAGTGAAGCTTTCTTT
NA	TRBV7-9	TRBJ1-1	NA	CASSLAASGTEAFF	TGTGCCAGCAGCCTCGCCGCATCGGGGACTGAAGCTTTCTTT
NA	TRBV7-9	TRBJ2-1	NA	CASSLWRDEQFF	TGTGCCAGCAGCTTATGGCGGGATGAGCAGTTCTTC
NA	TRBV4-2	TRBJ1-2	NA	CASSQDSTGLYGYTF	TGTGCCAGCAGCCAAGATTCTACAGGGCTCTATGGCTACACCTTC
NA	TRBV28	TRBJ2-7	TRBD2	CASSPFSGRFTYEQYF	TGTGCCAGCAGCCCATTTAGCGGGAGGTTCACCTACGAGCAGTACTTC
NA	TRBV12-5	TRBJ2-5	TRBD1	CASGLWDREETQYF	TGTGCTAGTGGTTTGTGGGACAGGGAAGAGACCCAGTACTTC
NA	TRBV6-5	TRBJ1-2	NA	CASSYSWGGHGNGYTF	TGTGCCAGCAGTTACTCCTGGGGGGGTCATGGGAATGGCTACACCTTC
NA	TRBV6-5	TRBJ2-7	TRBD2	CASSYGGLAGVEQYF	TGTGCCAGCAGTTACGGCGGCCTAGCGGGAGTCGAGCAGTACTTC
few	TRBV5-6	TRBJ2-1	TRBD1	CASSSDRVPRNEQFF	TGTGCCAGCAGCTCAGACAGGGTACCCCGCAATGAGCAGTTCTTC
NA	TRBV11-2	TRBJ2-7	TRBD2	CASSLISGSYEQYF	TGTGCCAGCAGCTTAATTAGCGGGAGCTACGAGCAGTACTTC
NA	TRBV7-9	TRBJ1-2	TRBD1	CASTGQRHYGYTF	TGTGCCAGCACGGGACAGCGACACTATGGCTACACCTTC
NA	TRBV5-1	TRBJ2-2	NA	CASSLLTGELFF	TGCGCCAGCAGCTTGTTAACCGGGGAGCTGTTTTTT
NA	TRBV5-6	TRBJ2-7	NA	CASTTIGQRSSYEQYF	TGTGCCAGCACCACAATAGGACAGCGTAGCTCCTACGAGCAGTACTTC
NA	TRBV7-8	TRBJ1-1	NA	CASTLLRGYGDTEAFF	TGTGCCAGCACCCTTCTCCGGGGGTATGGGGACACTGAAGCTTTCTTT